The 9 T cell receptor beta chains in this list originate from one sample, sequenced in a study of CD8+CD57+ T cells in acquired aplastic anemia. The use of genomic DNA as template underpinned the TCR beta VDJ and CDR3 profiling. Each CDR3 protein gets one entry after TCRdb re-called the reads with MiXCR. There are over 150,000 distinct CDR3 sequences in the sample; roughly 45% occur only once, and under 1.2% lies in the top ten. The sequenced material came from sorted CD4+, CD8+, or CD8+CD57+ T cells (not recorded which) from PBMCs. All receptors come from a human donor in good health.

Regarding this clonotype: A much larger clone is a single base away; this may be a read error. The genes are TRBV15 and TRBJ2-7; D perhaps matches TRBD2 (6 bases). The CDR3 consists of 15 residues. Germline V lookup: CDR1 LNHNV, CDR2 YYDKDF (reference sequence). This CDR3 is CASSAASRVRGEQYF. For the CDR3, the DNA is TGTGCCAGCAGCGCAGCCTCTAGGGTCCGGGGGGAGCAGTACTTC.

The sample holds many counts of this clonotype. The chain combines TRBV4-1 with TRBJ2-2, with D perhaps given as TRBD1 or TRBD2 (5 bases each). The CDR3 runs 16 residues. V was shortened by 6 bases and J by 2 bases, with 16 bases between the two germline ends. CDR1 and CDR2 from the germline V gene are MGHRA and YSYEKL. CDR3 sequence (DNA): TGCGCCAGCAGTGGTAGGGACCAAGCTAACACCGGGGAGCTGTTTTTT. Protein sequence: CASSGRDQANTGELFF.

The chain employs TRBV7-9 and TRBJ2-7, with 11 bases lining up with TRBD1. The germline CDR1 and CDR2 sequences are SEHNR and FQNEAQ (reference sequence). The CDR3 runs to 14 residues. V lost 5 bases to trimming and J lost 4 bases; unmatched junction nucleotides: 4. DNA for the CDR3: TGTGCCAGCAGCCAGGACAGGGGGCGATACGAGCAGTACTTC. It specifies CASSQDRGRYEQYF.

At least ten counts were recorded for this clonotype. The chain's CDR3 is CASSSQRGKAFF. The CDR3 bases are TGTGCCAGTAGTTCCCAAAGGGGGAAGGCTTTCTTT. V usage is TRBV19 and J usage is TRBJ1-1; perhaps TRBD1 as D (6 bases). The V end was cut by 5 bases, the J end by 11 bases, with 15 bases between. Germline CDR1 LNHDA, CDR2 SQIVND (reference sequence). The CDR3 contains 12 residues.

The rearrangement joins TRBV20-1 to TRBJ1-1; no reliable D call. In germline, CDR1 is DFQATT, CDR2 SNEGSKA (reference sequence). Trimming removed 6 bases at V and 1 base at J, with 9 bases between. This CDR3 comprises 12 residues. The CDR3 sequence: CSATSPNTEAFF. CDR3 DNA sequence: TGCAGTGCCACTAGCCCGAACACTGAAGCTTTCTTT.

This clonotype came up many times. The chain combines TRBV7-8 with TRBJ2-3; TRBD2 is a possible D gene (5 bases). V lost 1 base and J lost 6, with 8 bases in between. The germline V gene encodes CDR1 SGHVS and CDR2 FQNEAQ. This CDR3 contains 13 residues. CDR3 protein: CASSLDQRDTQYF. The CDR3 DNA is TGTGCCAGCAGCTTAGACCAGCGGGATACGCAGTATTTT.

This clonotype came up many times. The chain carries TRBV19 and TRBJ2-7; tentatively, D is TRBD1 (5 bases). V was trimmed by 3 bases and J by 2 bases, leaving 8 bases between them. CDR1 and CDR2 (germline): LNHDA, SQIVND (reference sequence). CDR3 length equals 13 residues. The CDR3 reads CASSIGHTYEQYF. CDR3 coding DNA: TGTGCCAGTAGTATCGGACACACCTACGAGCAGTACTTC.

This clonotype came up a few times. The chain uses TRBV6-5 and TRBJ1-2; 10 bases fit TRBD1. Germline CDR1 reads MNHEY; CDR2 reads SVGAGI. Trimming removed 2 bases from V and 7 bases from J; junction bases left unmatched: 7. This CDR3 spans 15 amino acids. CDR3 sequence reads: CASSYPKTGGIGYTF. In DNA form, the CDR3 reads TGTGCCAGCAGTTACCCAAAGACAGGGGGCATTGGCTACACCTTC.

Many counts were recorded for this clonotype. This chain links TRBV19 with TRBJ1-5; D remains ambiguous. Germline V lookup: CDR1 LNHDA, CDR2 SQIVND (reference sequence). The CDR3 loop spans 13 amino acids. V lost 4 bases and J 0 bases, leaving 4 bases between the germline ends. CDR3 nucleotides: TGTGCCAGTAGTACAATTAGCAATCAGCCCCAGCATTTT. As protein: CASSTISNQPQHF.